The rows below give T cell receptor beta chains drawn from one sample of a study of OX40 agonist ivuxolimab in advanced cancers. The data were produced by immunoSEQ multiplex PCR, yet TCRdb's version contains in-frame clones alone and is incomplete. The profile shows 80,000 to 100,000 clones, about 92% of them singletons. This specimen consisted of CD4+ or CD8+ T cells sorted from blood, obtained in a trial of the OX40 agonist ivuxolimab. Receptors originate from an adult with an advanced solid tumor such as melanoma, head and neck, liver or kidney cancer. Each CDR3 is given with its conserved first and last residue. D genes are given only for firm matches. Rows may omit the clone size; those that give it use once, few, many or a size class.

j_call | clone_size | d_call | v_call | cdr3_nt | cdr3_aa
TRBJ1-2 | . | . | TRBV19 | TGTGCCAGCCAGGGACACCCAAACTATGGCTACACCTTC | CASQGHPNYGYTF
TRBJ1-1 | . | TRBD1 | TRBV12-5 | TGTGCTAGTGGTCCACCCGGGACAGCAAGGAACACTGAAGCTTTCTTT | CASGPPGTARNTEAFF
TRBJ2-5 | . | TRBD1 | TRBV5-1 | TGCGCCAGCAGCTTCAGACAGGGGGGCCAAGAGACCCAGTACTTC | CASSFRQGGQETQYF
TRBJ1-2 | . | TRBD1 | TRBV5-4 | TGTGCCAGCAGCTTGGGGTTAAGAGAACAGGGGGCAAGAGGCTACACCTTC | CASSLGLREQGARGYTF
TRBJ1-1 | . | . | TRBV10-3 | TGTGCCATCAGTGACCTCAGCTTGAACACTGAAGCTTTCTTT | CAISDLSLNTEAFF
TRBJ1-1 | . | TRBD1 | TRBV30 | TGTGCCTGGAGTGTACTAACAGGGGGGCTGACTGAAGCTTTCTTT | CAWSVLTGGLTEAFF
TRBJ2-3 | . | TRBD2 | TRBV18 | TGTGCCAGCTCACCTCCCAGGGAGGGCCGGGGCACAGATACGCAGTATTTT | CASSPPREGRGTDTQYF
TRBJ1-3 | . | . | TRBV23-1 | TGCGCCAGCAGACACAGGTTCCCTGGAAACACCATATATTTT | CASRHRFPGNTIYF
TRBJ2-1 | once | TRBD2 | TRBV11-1 | TGTGCCAGCAGCTTAGCGGGAGGGTCCTACAATGAGCAGTTCTTC | CASSLAGGSYNEQFF
TRBJ1-4 | . | . | TRBV7-6 | TGTGCCAGCAGCTTAGCGGAGGGCAGAAAACTGTTTTTT | CASSLAEGRKLFF
TRBJ2-2 | . | TRBD2 | TRBV2 | TGTGCCCGAAATCCTAGCGGGACGAACACCGGGGAGCTGTTTTTT | CARNPSGTNTGELFF
TRBJ2-7 | . | TRBD1 | TRBV19 | TGTGCCAGTAGCACACAGGGGCCGGACTACGAGCAGTACTTC | CASSTQGPDYEQYF
TRBJ2-4 | . | TRBD2 | TRBV6-5 | TGTGCCAGCAGTAGGACTAGCGGGGGGGGAAACATTCAGTACTTC | CASSRTSGGGNIQYF
TRBJ2-2 | . | TRBD2 | TRBV7-2 | TGTGCCAGCAGCTCCGGCGGGAGGGCGACCGGGGAGCTGTTTTTT | CASSSGGRATGELFF
TRBJ1-5 | few | . | TRBV19 | TGTGCCAGTAGTATGGAAAGGGGCCGCGGATCGCCCCAGCATTTT | CASSMERGRGSPQHF
TRBJ2-3 | . | TRBD2 | TRBV5-1 | TGCGCCAGCAGCTTGACTAGCGGGGCGCAAGATACGCAGTATTTT | CASSLTSGAQDTQYF
TRBJ1-1 | once | TRBD1 | TRBV4-3 | TGCGCCAGCAGCCTAGGGACAGGGGGCGCAGCTTTCTTT | CASSLGTGGAAFF
TRBJ2-1 | . | . | TRBV11-2 | TGTGCCGGCAGCTCAAAGCTGAGCTCCTACAATGAGCAGTTCTTC | CAGSSKLSSYNEQFF
TRBJ1-2 | . | . | TRBV5-1 | TGCGCCAGCACCGAACAGGACCTGAACTATGGCTACACCTTC | CASTEQDLNYGYTF
TRBJ2-4 | . | . | TRBV9 | TGTGCCAGCAGCGTACAGGTCAGGGACATTCAGTACTTC | CASSVQVRDIQYF
TRBJ2-7 | . | . | TRBV15 | TGTGCCACCAGCAGAGATCCCGGCTACGAGCAGTACTTC | CATSRDPGYEQYF
TRBJ2-2 | once | . | TRBV5-1 | TGCGCCAGCAGCCGGGACCTGACCGGGGAGCTGTTTTTT | CASSRDLTGELFF
TRBJ2-7 | . | . | TRBV5-6 | TGTGCCAGCAGCTTGATTCCCGGTCCTAGTACCGAGGTCGAGCAGTACTTC | CASSLIPGPSTEVEQYF
TRBJ1-2 | . | . | TRBV5-5 | TGTGCCAGCAGCTCACTGACAACAAACTATGGCTACACCTTC | CASSSLTTNYGYTF
TRBJ2-7 | . | . | TRBV28 | TGTGCCAGCAGTTTAGTGGACAAGCAGTACTTC | CASSLVDKQYF
TRBJ2-5 | . | . | TRBV7-8 | TGTGCCAGCAGGCGGACACTCCAAGAGACCCAGTACTTC | CASRRTLQETQYF
TRBJ1-2 | . | . | TRBV6-4 | TGTGCCAGCAGTGCCGGACAGAACTATGGCTACACCTTC | CASSAGQNYGYTF
TRBJ2-7 | . | . | TRBV7-8 | TGTGCCAGCCGCCCGAGGTGGGGGAGATACGAGCAGTACTTC | CASRPRWGRYEQYF
TRBJ2-7 | . | . | TRBV6-1 | TGTGCCAGCAGGGGGCGGGCCACCTACGAGCAGTACTTC | CASRGRATYEQYF
TRBJ2-2 | . | TRBD2 | TRBV7-3 | TGTGCCAGCAGCCCTGCTAGCGGGAGTCGAACCGGGGAGCTGTTTTTT | CASSPASGSRTGELFF
TRBJ2-3 | . | . | TRBV29-1 | TGCAGCGTTGGCTCGGAGGGGGTGGGAACAGATACGCAGTATTTT | CSVGSEGVGTDTQYF
TRBJ2-5 | . | . | TRBV12-5 | TGTGCTAGTGGTCCCCACAGGCGAGAGACCCAGTACTTC | CASGPHRRETQYF
TRBJ2-1 | . | . | TRBV6-1 | TGTGCCAGCAGTGAAAACAGCCTCTCCTACAATGAGCAGTTCTTC | CASSENSLSYNEQFF
TRBJ1-1 | once | . | TRBV6-6 | TGTGCCAGCGTCAGGCTGAACACTGAAGCTTTCTTT | CASVRLNTEAFF
TRBJ2-2 | . | . | TRBV5-1 | TGCGCCAGCAGCTCTAGCCGTACGTCGAACACCGGGGAGCTGTTTTTT | CASSSSRTSNTGELFF
TRBJ2-5 | . | . | TRBV10-3 | TGTGCCATCAGTGATTTGGCAGCCCAAGAGACCCAGTACTTC | CAISDLAAQETQYF
TRBJ1-3 | . | . | TRBV11-3 | TGTGCCAGCATGGGGGGAAACACCATATATTTT | CASMGGNTIYF
TRBJ2-5 | . | TRBD2 | TRBV11-3 | TGTGCCAGCAGCTCCGGACTAGCGGGGGCCCAAGAGACCCAGTACTTC | CASSSGLAGAQETQYF
TRBJ1-5 | few | TRBD1 | TRBV19 | TGTGCCAGTAGACCCGGGACAGGTCTCGGGCCCCAGCATTTT | CASRPGTGLGPQHF
TRBJ1-4 | . | TRBD1 | TRBV19 | TGTGCCAGTAGGGGGGACAGCTCCACAACTAATGAAAAACTGTTTTTT | CASRGDSSTTNEKLFF
TRBJ2-7 | . | . | TRBV5-4 | TGTGCCAGCAGCTTGGACGGCCAGATGTACGAGCAGTACTTC | CASSLDGQMYEQYF
TRBJ1-5 | . | TRBD1 | TRBV27 | TGTGCCAGCAGTTTCCTTCGACAGGGCGTTTATCAGCCCCAGCATTTT | CASSFLRQGVYQPQHF
TRBJ2-7 | once | . | TRBV19 | TGTGCCAGTAGAACCCAGGGGGAGGGGCGCTTCGAGCAGTACTTC | CASRTQGEGRFEQYF
TRBJ1-2 | . | TRBD1 | TRBV7-9 | TGTGCCAGCAGCGCGGGACAGGGGTACGGCTATGGCTACACCTTC | CASSAGQGYGYGYTF
TRBJ1-1 | . | TRBD1 | TRBV5-1 | TGCGCCAGCAGCCCGGGACAGGGAAACACTGAAGCTTTCTTT | CASSPGQGNTEAFF
TRBJ2-2 | few | TRBD1 | TRBV14 | TGTGCCAGCAGCCGGCTCGACAGGGTAGACACCGGGGAGCTGTTTTTT | CASSRLDRVDTGELFF
TRBJ2-7 | . | TRBD2 | TRBV5-1 | TGCGCCAGCAGCCCCCTCTTTCCGGGGACTAGCGGAAGCGAGCAGTACTTC | CASSPLFPGTSGSEQYF